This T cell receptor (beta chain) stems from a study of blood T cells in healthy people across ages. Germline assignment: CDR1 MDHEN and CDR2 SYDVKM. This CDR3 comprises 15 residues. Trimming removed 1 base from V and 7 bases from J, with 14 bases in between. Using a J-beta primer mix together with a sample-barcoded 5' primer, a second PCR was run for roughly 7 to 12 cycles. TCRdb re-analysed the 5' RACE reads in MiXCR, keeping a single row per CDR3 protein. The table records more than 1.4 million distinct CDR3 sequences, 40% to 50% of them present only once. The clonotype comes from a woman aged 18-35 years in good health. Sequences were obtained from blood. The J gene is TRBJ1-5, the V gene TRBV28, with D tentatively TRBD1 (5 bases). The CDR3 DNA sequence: TGTGCCAGCAGTTTATCGGCGGCAGGGAAGCAGCCCCAGCATTTT. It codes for CASSLSAAGKQPQHF.